The 27 T cell receptor beta chains listed next were all sequenced from one sample in a study of breast tumors, draining lymph nodes, adjacent tissues. TCRdb itself ran the multiplex PCR reads through MiXCR, one entry per CDR3 protein. The repertoire consists of about 180,000 distinct CDR3 sequences, with roughly a third occurring once and the leading ten covering around 4.5%. Axillary draining lymph nodes of breast cancer patients supplied the node samples. Material: axillary lymph node tissue. The source of these receptors is a female donor with breast cancer. Some clones in this sample may be carry-over from other donors' samples.

In its sample, this clonotype was seen many times. This chain joins TRBV4-2 and TRBJ2-1; TRBD2 matches 7 bases. V lost 0 bases, J lost 3 bases, and 8 bases stayed unmatched. Germline V CDR1 and CDR2: LGHNA, YNFKEQ. The CDR3 runs 17 residues. The CDR3 loop is CASSQEGSGGLYNEQFF. CDR3 sequence (DNA): TGTGCCAGCAGCCAAGAAGGGTCGGGGGGTCTCTACAATGAGCAGTTCTTC.

This clonotype was detected many times. V usage is TRBV20-1 and J usage is TRBJ2-1; 11 nucleotides align to TRBD2. V shed 0 bases, J shed 0 bases, and the junction held 7 bases outside the gene matches. CDR3 size: 18 residues. Germline V gene sequence: CDR1 DFQATT, CDR2 SNEGSKA (reference sequence). The CDR3 DNA reads TGCAGTGCTAGAGATCGGCTAGCGGGGGGATACTCCTACAATGAGCAGTTCTTC. This sequence encodes CSARDRLAGGYSYNEQFF.

This clonotype has just one count. This chain uses TRBV24-1 with TRBJ1-5; 8 nucleotides line up with TRBD1. The CDR3 consists of 14 residues. The junction had 6 bases not matched to a gene; V was cut back by 9 bases and J by 3 bases. In germline, CDR1 is KGHDR, CDR2 SFDVKD. The CDR3 sequence is CATGDRSLNQPQHF. In nucleotides, the CDR3 is TGTGCCACCGGGGACAGGTCCCTCAATCAGCCCCAGCATTTT.

As concerns this clonotype: The conserved final phenylalanine or tryptophan is absent from the CDR3, which likely points to a read error. The V gene is TRBV28, the J gene TRBJ1-5; the D gene is possibly TRBD1 (6 bases). The CDR3 has 15 amino acids. Germline V gene lookup returns CDR1 MDHEN and CDR2 SYDVKM. Trimming removed 4 bases from V and 1 base from J, with 11 bases in between. The CDR3 sequence is CASSSSDRSNQPQHG. The CDR3 coding sequence is TGTGCCAGCAGTTCATCCGACAGGAGCAATCAGCCCCAGCATGGT.

This clonotype has only a few counts. One base away lies a much larger clone, so this may be a sequencing read error. The V call is TRBV11-2, the J call TRBJ2-7, with 9 bases that match TRBD2. Germline CDR1 reads SGHAT; CDR2 reads FQNNGV. The CDR3 totals 13 residues. Trimming took 5 bases from V and 6 from J; bases not matched to a gene: 5. The CDR3 spells CASSPGLASEQYF. The CDR3 nucleotides read TGTGCCAGCAGCCCGGGACTAGCCTCCGAGCAGTACTTC.

Turning to this clonotype: A much larger clonotype is one base distant, so this may be a read error. The V gene is TRBV6-1, the J gene TRBJ2-5, with D perhaps TRBD1 (7 bases). This CDR3 has 16 residues. Per germline, CDR1 MNHNS and CDR2 SASEGT. Trimming removed 1 base at V and 3 bases at J, with 15 bases between. In DNA, the CDR3 is TGTGCCAGCAGTGAAGTGGCAGGGGGGCTAGAAGAGACCCAGTACTTC. This gives the protein CASSEVAGGLEETQYF.

This clonotype was detected many times. The J gene is TRBJ2-1, the V gene TRBV7-8; 8 bases map to TRBD1. V lost 6 bases to trimming and J lost 3 bases; unmatched junction nucleotides: 7. This CDR3 is 15 amino acids long. The germline V gene encodes CDR1 SGHVS and CDR2 FQNEAQ. The CDR3 reads CASRRTGSFYNEQFF. CDR3 nucleotides: TGTGCCAGCAGACGGACAGGGTCCTTCTACAATGAGCAGTTCTTC.

This clonotype was observed many times. CDR3 sequence: CASSPYPSGGAWEQFF. CDR3 in DNA: TGTGCCAGCAGCCCATACCCCAGCGGGGGGGCCTGGGAGCAGTTCTTC. The rearrangement uses TRBV4-2 and TRBJ2-1, with 10 nucleotides matching TRBD2. The CDR3 length is 16 residues. J was trimmed by 10 bases and V by 4 bases; bases with no gene match: 13. Germline lookup yields CDR1 LGHNA and CDR2 YNFKEQ.

This clonotype was observed a handful of times. A single base separates this from a much larger clone, so it may be a read error. The rearrangement joins TRBV13 to TRBJ2-7; D not resolved. The ends were cut back, 2 bases at V and 3 bases at J, with 5 bases in the middle. The CDR3 runs 12 residues. Germline V gives CDR1 PRHDT, CDR2 FYEKMQ (reference sequence). The CDR3 coding sequence is TGTGCCAGCAGCTTACGTTTCTACGAGCAGTACTTC. This codes for CASSLRFYEQYF.

Of note for this clonotype: Lacking the conserved final phenylalanine or tryptophan, this CDR3 likely reflects a read error. It is unclear where the CDR3 begins or ends on the DNA, so no DNA is shown, and the CDR3 is as TCRdb lists it. The gene calls are TRBV6-1 and TRBJ2-5. Germline values: CDR1 MNHNS, CDR2 SASEGT. The CDR3 is 8 amino acids in total, end residues counted. CDR3 residues: CASSQPWT.

Many counts were recorded for this clonotype. The chain uses TRBV2 and TRBJ1-2; no clear D gene. CDR3 size: 12 residues. V shed 7 bases and J shed 2 bases, with 8 bases lying between them. Germline CDR1 is SNHLY and CDR2 is FYNNEI. CDR3 nucleotides: TGTGCCAGCACCAACGGGAACTATGGCTACACCTTC. Translating it yields CASTNGNYGYTF.

Many counts were recorded for this clonotype. The J gene is TRBJ1-5, the V gene TRBV6-5, with 8 bases fitting TRBD1. CDR3 size: 16 residues. The V gene end was trimmed by 4 bases and the J gene end by 1 base; junction bases not matched to a gene: 6. Germline V lookup: CDR1 MNHEY, CDR2 SVGAGI. The CDR3 DNA reads as TGTGCCAGCAGTTCATCAGGGGGCTTGAGCAATCAGCCCCAGCATTTT. This encodes CASSSSGGLSNQPQHF.

This clonotype was counted ten times or more. V gene TRBV19 combines with J gene TRBJ1-6, with D maybe TRBD1 (6 bases). The V gene's germline CDR1 is LNHDA and CDR2 SQIVND (reference sequence). The CDR3 is made up of 11 amino acids. Trimming pared 9 bases from V and 14 bases from J, leaving 14 bases between. The CDR3 sequence is CASRWGLSLHF. The CDR3 nucleotides read TGTGCCAGCCGGTGGGGGCTATCCCTCCACTTT.

Notes on this clonotype: This may be a read error, as it is one base from a much larger clone. The CDR3 DNA reads as TGTGCCAGCCTGGACAGAGACTCTCAAGAGACCCAGTACTTC. It translates to CASLDRDSQETQYF. The rearrangement joins TRBV27 to TRBJ2-5; maybe TRBD1 (6 bases). From germline, CDR1 is MNHEY and CDR2 SMNVEV (reference sequence). This CDR3 contains 14 residues. V lost 8 bases, J lost 2 bases, and 15 bases lay in between.

This clonotype has a count of ten or more. This chain joins TRBV20-1 and TRBJ1-5; 10 nucleotides align to TRBD1. CDR3 length: 14 residues. The V and J ends lost 1 base and 7 bases, in that order; junction bases with no gene match: 4. Germline V gene sequence: CDR1 DFQATT, CDR2 SNEGSKA (reference sequence). The CDR3 DNA sequence: TGCAGTGCTAGAGTCCCGGGACAGGGGCAGCCCCAGCATTTT. The encoded protein is CSARVPGQGQPQHF.

A single count supports this clonotype. V gene TRBV5-8 combines with J gene TRBJ1-4, with D unresolved. Germline lookup yields CDR1 SGHTS and CDR2 YDEGEE. The CDR3 contains 17 residues. The V end was cut by 2 bases, the J end by 0 bases, with 14 bases between. In nucleotides, the CDR3 is TGTGCCAGCAGCTTTCAGGAGACCCTACCAACTAATGAAAAACTGTTTTTT. Protein product: CASSFQETLPTNEKLFF.

V and J are TRBV6-1 and TRBJ2-3; D is perhaps TRBD2 (7 bases). Per germline, CDR1 MNHNS and CDR2 SASEGT. There are 15 residues in the CDR3. V shed 10 bases and J shed 1 base, with 18 bases lying between them. The CDR3 here is CAIQNRDYGTDTQYF. The CDR3 DNA is TGTGCCATCCAGAACAGGGACTACGGCACAGATACGCAGTATTTT.

Concerning this clonotype: A much larger clone differs from this one at a single base, so this may be a read error. This sequence joins TRBV20-1 and TRBJ2-2; tentatively, D is TRBD1 (5 bases). V was pared by 5 bases and J by 2 bases, with 12 bases between. Germline assignment: CDR1 DFQATT and CDR2 SNEGSKA (reference sequence). The CDR3 is 14 residues long. The CDR3, as DNA: TGCAGTGCTCCCAACAGGTCCAACACCGGGGAGCTGTTTTTT. It specifies CSAPNRSNTGELFF.

As concerns this clonotype: The DNA is left out, because the CDR3 cannot be placed on it with certainty; the CDR3 is given as TCRdb lists it. The chain links TRBV2 to TRBJ2-2; the table names TRBD2, a call not compared with the DNA. Inclusive of both ends, the CDR3 amounts to 18 amino acids. From germline, CDR1 is SNHLY and CDR2 FYNNEI. The CDR3 sequence is CASSEGLPPEQYFGELFF.

In this sample, this clonotype turned up many times. The rearrangement links TRBV4-1 to TRBJ2-1, with 13 bases fitting TRBD2. The CDR3 is 15 amino acids. Looked up from germline, CDR1 is MGHRA and CDR2 is YSYEKL. V shed 0 bases, J shed 8 bases, and the junction held 1 base outside the gene matches. The CDR3 coding sequence is TGCGCCAGCAGCCAAGAGGGACTAGCGGGGCATGAGCAGTTCTTC. Protein sequence: CASSQEGLAGHEQFF.

In its sample, this clonotype was seen many times. The chain links TRBV11-3 to TRBJ2-7; D remains ambiguous. Germline-derived CDR1 and CDR2 are SGHNT and YENEEA. There are 11 residues in the CDR3. The germline V and J ends were trimmed by 6 bases and 7 bases, with 10 bases remaining between them. CDR3 protein: CASSYSQEQYF. Here the CDR3 DNA reads TGTGCCAGCAGTTATTCCCAGGAGCAGTACTTC. The full variable domain, in which reference TRBV11-3 and TRBJ2-7 provide the parts outside the CDR3, is EAGVVQSPRYKIIEKKQPVAFWCNPISGHNTLYWYLQNLGQGPELLIRYENEEAVDDSQLPKDRFSAERLKGVDSTLKIQPAELGDSAVYLCASSYSQEQYFGPGTRLTVT.

This clonotype was found a few times. J is TRBJ2-1 and V is TRBV3-1; a possible D gene is TRBD1 (6 bases). Germline CDR1 and CDR2: LGHDT and YNNKEL (reference sequence). The CDR3 extends over 15 amino acids. V lost 1 base, J lost 4 bases, and 11 bases lay in between. The CDR3 sequence: CASSQVQGSYNEQFF. Written as DNA, the CDR3 is TGTGCCAGCAGCCAAGTACAGGGTTCTTACAATGAGCAGTTCTTC.

Regarding this clonotype: A single base separates this from a much larger clone, so it may be a read error. The chain joins TRBV4-1 to TRBJ1-2; the D gene is possibly TRBD1 (6 bases). Germline V gene sequence: CDR1 MGHRA, CDR2 YSYEKL. V lost 0 bases to trimming and J lost 8 bases, with 19 bases between them. This CDR3 comprises 16 residues. In nucleotides, the CDR3 is TGCGCCAGCAGCCAAGAGCGAATAGGCAGGGGCGGCGGCTACACCTTC. Its translation: CASSQERIGRGGGYTF.

This clonotype turned up a few times. A read error may explain this, as a much larger clone is one base away. V gene TRBV6-5 combines with J gene TRBJ1-6, with TRBD1 matching 8 bases. The V gene's germline CDR1 is MNHEY and CDR2 SVGAGI. The CDR3 runs 16 residues. J lost 9 bases, V lost 5 bases, and 12 bases had no gene match. CDR3 DNA: TGTGCCAGCAGTCCAAACCAGGGGGCCGGGGCTTCACCCCTCCACTTT. Its protein product is CASSPNQGAGASPLHF.

The J gene is TRBJ2-3, the V gene TRBV7-2; D is possibly TRBD1 or TRBD2 (5 bases each). Germline V lookup: CDR1 SGHTA, CDR2 FQGNSA. V dropped 1 base and J dropped 3 bases, with 14 bases sitting between them. CDR3 length: 16 residues. This chain's CDR3 is CASSLVLGPRTDTQYF. The CDR3 DNA reads TGTGCCAGCAGCTTAGTTCTGGGACCCAGAACAGATACGCAGTATTTT. The full variable domain, with the rest looked up from reference TRBV7-2 and TRBJ2-3, is GAGVSQSPSNKVTEKGKDVELRCDPISGHTALYWYRQSLGQGLEFLIYFQGNSAPDKSGLPSDRFSAERTGGSVSTLTIQRTQQEDSAVYLCASSLVLGPRTDTQYFGPGTRLTVL.

This clonotype was recorded many times. V gene TRBV5-1 combines with J gene TRBJ2-3; possibly TRBD1 for D (5 bases). The CDR3 length is 14 residues. The germline V gene has CDR1 SGHRS and CDR2 YFSETQ. The V end was cut by 6 bases, the J end by 3 bases, with 14 bases between. The chain's CDR3 is CASNRQPGTDTQYF. As DNA, the CDR3 is TGCGCCAGCAACCGACAGCCTGGTACAGATACGCAGTATTTT.

This clonotype occurred many times. This chain uses TRBV20-1 with TRBJ2-1, with 9 bases aligning to TRBD2. Looked up from germline, CDR1 is DFQATT and CDR2 is SNEGSKA (reference sequence). V lost 0 bases and J lost 0; bases outside the gene matches: 3. The CDR3 is 16 residues long. CDR3 bases: TGCAGTGCTAGAGATGTTAGCGGGAGCTCCTACAATGAGCAGTTCTTC. It yields the protein CSARDVSGSSYNEQFF.